Listed here are 22 T cell receptor beta chains from one sample, sequenced in a study of cytomegalovirus exposure and HLA in healthy donors. Primers: 60 Vbeta forward and 13 Jbeta reverse. The repertoire was sequenced with immunoSEQ multiplex PCR; TCRdb's copy has only in-frame clones and lacks some. The sample's table shows approximately 75,000 clones. The sequenced sample consisted of PBMCs. These receptors were obtained from a man between 35 and 55 years old in good health and CMV-seronegative.

The V call is TRBV5-4, the J call TRBJ2-1; 7 bases fit TRBD2. Germline assignment: CDR1 SGHNT and CDR2 YYREEE (reference sequence). This CDR3 is 15 amino acids long. The trim removed 3 bases at V and 2 bases at J, leaving 5 bases unmatched. The CDR3 DNA follows: TGTGCCAGCAGCTCTAGCGGCCAACCCTACAATGAGCAGTTCTTC. Its protein is CASSSSGQPYNEQFF.

The V gene is TRBV4-3, the J gene TRBJ2-3; D uncertain. Trimming left V 0 bases short and J 2 bases short, with 3 bases between. Per the germline V gene, CDR1 is LGHNA and CDR2 is YSLEER. This CDR3 spans 13 amino acids. The CDR3 DNA reads as TGCGCCAGCAGCCAAGACCTCACAGATACGCAGTATTTT. It encodes CASSQDLTDTQYF.

This chain uses TRBV20-1 with TRBJ1-2, with D maybe TRBD1 (5 bases). There are 11 residues in the CDR3. CDR1 and CDR2 from the germline V gene are DFQATT and SNEGSKA (reference sequence). Trimming removed 6 bases at V and 7 bases at J, with 12 bases between. As DNA, the CDR3 is TGCAGTGCAGGACTCGGGGGTGGCTACACCTTC. It translates to CSAGLGGGYTF.

As for this clone: Other DNA sequences within the sample encode an identical CDR3. The V call is TRBV7-9, the J call TRBJ1-2; 10 nucleotides align to TRBD1. V shed 1 base, J shed 5 bases, and the junction held 1 base outside the gene matches. This CDR3 contains 14 residues. CDR1 is SEHNR and CDR2 is FQNEAQ in the germline V gene (reference sequence). The CDR3 here is CASSLGQGAYGYTF. CDR3 coding DNA: TGTGCCAGCAGCTTAGGACAGGGGGCTTATGGCTACACCTTC.

V gene TRBV10-2 combines with J gene TRBJ2-3, with TRBD1 as a possible D gene (5 bases). The ends were cut back, 3 bases at V and 6 bases at J, with 16 bases in the middle. Looked up from germline, CDR1 is WSHSY and CDR2 is SAAADI. The CDR3 sequence is 15 residues long. CDR3 sequence: CASSEGEAWIDTQYF. CDR3 coding DNA: TGCGCCAGCAGTGAAGGGGAAGCCTGGATCGATACGCAGTATTTT.

The chain employs TRBV19 and TRBJ2-5; D possibly corresponds to TRBD1 (6 bases). V was trimmed by 10 bases and J by 2 bases, leaving 14 bases between them. The CDR3 runs to 13 residues. Germline-derived CDR1 and CDR2 are LNHDA and SQIVND (reference sequence). The CDR3 nucleotides read TGTGCCACCTCAAGACAGGCACAAGAGACCCAGTACTTC. Residues: CATSRQAQETQYF.

This chain connects TRBV6-6 to TRBJ2-7; tentative D call: TRBD2 (6 bases). V was trimmed by 11 bases and J by 7 bases, leaving 24 bases between them. Germline V lookup: CDR1 MNHNY, CDR2 SVGAGI (reference sequence). There are 14 residues in the CDR3. The CDR3 region is CAASAGTGGREQYF. CDR3 DNA: TGTGCCGCCTCCGCCGGGACTGGGGGGAGGGAGCAGTACTTC.

The chain joins TRBV30 to TRBJ1-2; TRBD1 matches at 8 bases. The V and J ends lost 6 bases and 8 bases, in that order; junction bases with no gene match: 14. The CDR3 runs to 14 residues. Germline lookup yields CDR1 GTSNPN and CDR2 SVGIG (reference sequence). Written as DNA, the CDR3 is TGTGCCTGCGAATCAGGGGGCGCGGGCCTCGGCTACACCTTC. It encodes CACESGGAGLGYTF.

V usage is TRBV6-5 and J usage is TRBJ1-1; possible D gene TRBD1, 6 bases. V lost 6 bases to trimming and J lost 5 bases, with 10 bases between them. CDR1 and CDR2 (germline): MNHEY, SVGAGI. The CDR3 is 12 amino acids. CDR3 amino acids: CASSRGRTEAFF. The CDR3 DNA follows: TGTGCCAGCAGCAGGGGCAGGACTGAAGCTTTCTTT.

This CDR3 reads CASSNRDTLTGELFF. CDR3 DNA sequence: TGTGCCAGCAGCAACCGGGACACGCTCACCGGGGAGCTGTTTTTT. The chain combines TRBV5-6 with TRBJ2-2; tentatively, D is TRBD1 (6 bases). Germline-derived CDR1 and CDR2 are SGHDT and YYEEEE. V dropped 4 bases and J dropped 4 bases, with 14 bases sitting between them. The CDR3 runs 15 residues.

About this clone: This sample includes further DNA sequences coding for the same CDR3. The chain combines TRBV6-5 with TRBJ1-5, with TRBD1 as a possible D gene (6 bases). Germline V gene data show CDR1 as MNHEY and CDR2 as SVGAGI. V dropped 0 bases and J dropped 3 bases, with 9 bases sitting between them. This CDR3 has 15 residues. In DNA, the CDR3 is TGTGCCAGCAGTTACTCAGGACAGCTCAATCAGCCCCAGCATTTT. This encodes CASSYSGQLNQPQHF.

The chain joins TRBV7-8 to TRBJ1-5, with 7 bases matching TRBD1. Germline V gene sequence: CDR1 SGHVS, CDR2 FQNEAQ. There are 15 residues in the CDR3. V dropped 5 bases and J dropped 6; count of bases not matched to a gene: 10. The DNA of the CDR3 is TGTGCCAGCAGCCCCCACAGGGGTACAGCTCAGCCCCAGCATTTT. Its translation: CASSPHRGTAQPQHF.

The chain recombines TRBV19 with TRBJ2-1, with TRBD2 identical over 7 bases. Unmatched junction bases numbered 7, after V lost 8 bases and J lost 6 bases. Germline CDR1 LNHDA, CDR2 SQIVND (reference sequence). The CDR3 covers 13 residues. The chain's CDR3 is CASQIRGVNEQFF. The CDR3 nucleotides are TGTGCCAGTCAGATCCGGGGGGTCAATGAGCAGTTCTTC. Based on the CDR3 plus reference TRBV19 and TRBJ2-1, the full variable domain is DGGITQSPKYLFRKEGQNVTLSCEQNLNHDAMYWYRQDPGQGLRLIYYSQIVNDFQKGDIAEGYSVSREKKESFPLTVTSAQKNPTAFYLCASQIRGVNEQFFGPGTRLTVL.

The chain has TRBV30 and TRBJ1-5; weak D call: TRBD1 (6 bases). CDR1 GTSNPN and CDR2 SVGIG come from the germline V gene (reference sequence). V was trimmed by 2 bases and J by 1 base, leaving 6 bases between them. This CDR3 has 13 residues. CDR3 sequence reads: CAWSQGSNQPQHF. The CDR3 DNA reads as TGTGCCTGGAGTCAGGGGAGCAATCAGCCCCAGCATTTT.

This rearrangement joins TRBV4-1 to TRBJ2-5, with D possibly TRBD2 on 5 matching bases. The DNA end is more similar to TRBJ2-7, so the J call may be wrong. Looked up from germline, CDR1 is MGHRA and CDR2 is YSYEKL. This CDR3 comprises 15 residues. The DNA of the CDR3 is TGCGCCAGCAGCCCGTACGTGGGAGTCTCCTACGAGCAGTACTTC. It codes for CASSPYVGVSYEQYF.

This chain links TRBV6-5 with TRBJ2-2; D might be TRBD2 (6 bases). Germline lookup yields CDR1 MNHEY and CDR2 SVGAGI. The CDR3 consists of 14 residues. Deletions cut 2 bases from V and 7 bases from J, with 11 bases between. CDR3 nucleotide sequence: TGTGCCAGCAGTTACGCGGGGTCTATCGGGGAGCTGTTTTTT. Amino acids: CASSYAGSIGELFF.

The chain couples TRBV4-1 to TRBJ2-7, with 7 positions matching TRBD1. CDR3 length equals 16 residues. Germline V gene sequence: CDR1 MGHRA, CDR2 YSYEKL. Germline trimming cut 3 bases from V and 3 bases from J; bases unmatched to any gene: 11. This CDR3 reads CASSQATTGLLYEQYF. The CDR3 DNA sequence: TGCGCCAGCAGCCAGGCGACGACAGGGTTGCTCTACGAGCAGTACTTC.

The J gene is TRBJ1-2, the V gene TRBV5-5, with a weak D call TRBD1 (6 bases). Trimming stripped 2 bases from V and 4 bases from J, with 15 bases between. The CDR3 extends over 15 amino acids. CDR1 is SGHKS and CDR2 is YYEKEE in the germline V gene (reference sequence). The CDR3 loop is CASSFQWGQAYGYTF. The CDR3 nucleotides read TGTGCCAGCAGCTTCCAGTGGGGGCAGGCCTATGGCTACACCTTC.

The V gene is TRBV7-6, the J gene TRBJ1-6; 8 bases are a match to TRBD1. Germline lookup yields CDR1 SGHVS and CDR2 FNYEAQ. V dropped 5 bases and J dropped 7; count of bases not matched to a gene: 10. CDR3 length: 16 residues. CDR3 coding DNA: TGTGCCAGCAGCCTACAGACAGGGGTCGTCAATTCACCCCTCCACTTT. Its translation is CASSLQTGVVNSPLHF.

This chain uses TRBV7-2 with TRBJ1-1; 7 bases are a match to TRBD1. Trimming removed 5 bases from V and 3 bases from J; junction bases left unmatched: 9. The CDR3 runs to 15 residues. In germline, CDR1 is SGHTA, CDR2 FQGNSA. The CDR3 region has the DNA TGTGCCAGCAGCAGGCGACAGGGCGGGGACACTGAAGCTTTCTTT. Translated: CASSRRQGGDTEAFF.

CDR3 sequence (DNA): TGTGCCAGCAGCTTCGGGACAGGTATTTTAGCCGGGGAGCTGTTTTTT. It codes for CASSFGTGILAGELFF. The rearrangement uses TRBV7-2 and TRBJ2-2; 8 bases match TRBD1. This CDR3 region has 16 residues. CDR1 is SGHTA, CDR2 FQGNSA, per germline. Germline trimming cut 3 bases from V and 6 bases from J; bases unmatched to any gene: 9. Together with reference TRBV7-2 and TRBJ2-2, the CDR3 gives the full variable domain: GAGVSQSPSNKVTEKGKDVELRCDPISGHTALYWYRQSLGQGLEFLIYFQGNSAPDKSGLPSDRFSAERTGGSVSTLTIQRTQQEDSAVYLCASSFGTGILAGELFFGEGSRLTVL.

The V gene is TRBV5-6, the J gene TRBJ1-2, with 8 bases lining up with TRBD1. Per germline, CDR1 SGHDT and CDR2 YYEEEE. Germline trimming cut 4 bases from V and 2 bases from J; bases unmatched to any gene: 7. This CDR3 spans 15 amino acids. Written as DNA, the CDR3 is TGTGCCAGCAGCACTGGGACAGGAAGAAACTATGGCTACACCTTC. Translating it yields CASSTGTGRNYGYTF.